Each of the 21 T cell receptor beta chains below was sequenced from the same sample in a study of identifying expanded T cells in peripheral blood. The table came from immunoSEQ multiplex PCR; TCRdb's copy has only in-frame clones and leaves some out. The table has 110,000 or so clones, 88% seen once; the top ten hold 6.5% to 9%. The sample was blood. All receptors derive from a person aged 18-70 years in good health.

This chain uses TRBV2 with TRBJ1-3; no clear D gene. CDR1 and CDR2 (germline): SNHLY, FYNNEI. The CDR3 loop spans 13 amino acids. The germline V and J ends were trimmed by 8 bases and 1 base, with 9 bases remaining between them. The CDR3 spells CASVGISGNTIYF. The CDR3 DNA reads TGTGCCAGCGTAGGTATTTCTGGAAACACCATATATTTT.

This clone came up once. The chain combines TRBV10-1 with TRBJ2-3; D unresolved. The V gene's germline CDR1 is WNHNN and CDR2 SYGVQD (reference sequence). The CDR3 length is 13 residues. Trimming removed 4 bases from V and 3 bases from J, with 8 bases in between. In DNA, the CDR3 is TGCGCCAGCAGTGGCTTAATTACAGATACGCAGTATTTT. The encoded protein is CASSGLITDTQYF.

The V and J genes are TRBV13 and TRBJ2-1; 7 bases fit TRBD1. This CDR3 region has 15 residues. Germline-derived CDR1 and CDR2 are PRHDT and FYEKMQ (reference sequence). V trimming: 5 bases; J trimming: 1 base; junction bases outside the gene matches: 5. CDR3 region: CASSPRQGSYNEQFF. CDR3 DNA sequence: TGTGCCAGCAGCCCTCGACAGGGTTCCTACAATGAGCAGTTCTTC.

The rearrangement joins TRBV14 to TRBJ2-5, with D perhaps matching TRBD1 (5 bases). From germline, CDR1 is SGHDN and CDR2 FVKESK. This CDR3 region has 15 residues. Between the trimmed V and J ends, which lost 3 bases and 5 bases, there was a span of 16 bases. The CDR3 DNA reads as TGTGCCAGCAGCCAGCTAGACAGAGAAGAGGAGACCCAGTACTTC. Protein: CASSQLDREEETQYF.

The V and J genes are TRBV29-1 and TRBJ2-3; weak D call: TRBD2 (6 bases). This CDR3 has 16 residues. The V end lost 1 base, the J end lost 4 bases, and 18 bases lay between the germline ends. Germline loops: CDR1 SQVTM, CDR2 ANQGSEA. The CDR3 loop reads CSVEGGRDLRPDTQYF. The CDR3 nucleotides read TGCAGCGTTGAAGGGGGCCGGGACTTAAGGCCAGATACGCAGTATTTT.

The chain employs TRBV2 and TRBJ2-1; 7 nucleotides match TRBD1. J lost 4 bases, V lost 8 bases, and 5 bases had no gene match. CDR1 is SNHLY, CDR2 FYNNEI, per germline. The CDR3 spans 13 residues. Here the CDR3 DNA reads TGTGCCAGCGCAGACAGGGCATACAATGAGCAGTTCTTC. It specifies CASADRAYNEQFF.

This chain links TRBV5-1 with TRBJ2-3, with D perhaps TRBD2 (6 bases). Germline V gene data show CDR1 as SGHRS and CDR2 as YFSETQ. The V end was cut by 0 bases, the J end by 4 bases, with 6 bases between. The CDR3 length is 13 residues. CDR3 protein: CASSLGLADTQYF. The CDR3 DNA follows: TGCGCCAGCAGCTTGGGACTAGCAGATACGCAGTATTTT.

The V and J genes are TRBV4-2 and TRBJ2-3; no clear D gene. Germline assignment: CDR1 LGHNA and CDR2 YNFKEQ. The V and J ends lost 1 base and 2 bases respectively, with 7 bases between them. This CDR3 region has 14 residues. CDR3: CASSQVVSTDTQYF. CDR3 DNA: TGTGCCAGCAGCCAAGTGGTTTCCACAGATACGCAGTATTTT.

The chain is built from TRBV25-1 and TRBJ2-3, with a possible D match to TRBD2 (6 bases). The germline V gene encodes CDR1 MGHDK and CDR2 SYGVNS. The CDR3 loop spans 14 amino acids. Trimming shortened V by 6 bases and J by 4 bases, and 14 bases separated the two germline ends. The CDR3 sequence is CASRDSPGADTQYF. Written as DNA, the CDR3 is TGTGCCAGCAGAGACTCCCCGGGGGCAGATACGCAGTATTTT.

This chain connects TRBV7-9 to TRBJ1-2; 9 bases agree with TRBD1. Germline CDR1 SEHNR, CDR2 FQNEAQ (reference sequence). The CDR3 sequence is 15 residues long. V shed 5 bases and J 8 bases; nucleotides not matched to a gene: 12. CDR3 amino acids: CASSINQQGAEGYTF. In DNA, the CDR3 is TGTGCCAGCAGCATCAACCAACAGGGGGCGGAGGGCTACACCTTC. Looking up the rest from reference TRBV7-9 and TRBJ1-2 gives the full variable domain: DTGVSQNPRHKITKRGQNVTFRCDPISEHNRLYWYRQTLGQGPEFLTYFQNEAQLEKSRLLSDRFSAERPKGSFSTLEIQRTEQGDSAMYLCASSINQQGAEGYTFGSGTRLTVV.

The chain links TRBV11-3 to TRBJ2-2; D might be TRBD1 (6 bases). Germline CDR1 SGHNT, CDR2 YENEEA. Trimming took off 5 bases at V and 7 bases at J, with 14 bases between the two ends. The CDR3 is 14 residues long. CDR3 protein: CASSLRGSFGELFF. CDR3 bases: TGTGCCAGCAGCCTCAGGGGTTCCTTCGGGGAGCTGTTTTTT.

The chain is built from TRBV5-5 and TRBJ2-3, with D perhaps matching TRBD2 (5 bases). CDR1 and CDR2 from the germline V gene are SGHKS and YYEKEE (reference sequence). The CDR3 has 15 residues. V was trimmed by 5 bases and J by 4 bases, leaving 17 bases between them. In DNA, the CDR3 is TGTGCCAGCAGTTTTGGCATAGCGTCCCCAGATACGCAGTATTTT. Translation gives CASSFGIASPDTQYF.

This chain joins TRBV18 and TRBJ2-3, with 11 nucleotides matching TRBD2. This CDR3 contains 16 residues. After removal of 1 base from V and 3 bases from J, the junction contained 3 bases not matched to a gene. From germline, CDR1 is KGHSH and CDR2 LQKENI. CDR3 region: CASSPQLAGETDTQYF. CDR3 sequence (DNA): TGTGCCAGCTCACCACAACTAGCGGGAGAGACAGATACGCAGTATTTT.

J is TRBJ2-7 and V is TRBV14; D is tentatively TRBD1 or TRBD2 (5 bases each). The V and J ends lost 4 bases and 5 bases respectively, with 18 bases between them. There are 15 residues in the CDR3. Germline CDR1 is SGHDN and CDR2 is FVKESK. The CDR3 protein is CASSRGYRLGDEQYF. CDR3 sequence (DNA): TGTGCCAGCAGCCGGGGGTACAGGCTTGGGGACGAGCAGTACTTC.

CDR3 nucleotide sequence: TGTGCCAGCAGCCAATCCTTGGGGGTTTCCGAGACCCAGTACTTC. Its protein is CASSQSLGVSETQYF. The chain combines TRBV16 with TRBJ2-5; D possibly matches TRBD1 or TRBD2 (5 bases each). The CDR3 consists of 15 residues. The germline gives CDR1 KGHSY, CDR2 FQNENV. Trimming removed 0 bases at V and 5 bases at J, with 13 bases between.

The V gene is TRBV28, the J gene TRBJ1-1; D gene ambiguous. The CDR3 has 14 residues. Germline V gives CDR1 MDHEN, CDR2 SYDVKM. Trimming pared 2 bases from V and 0 bases from J, leaving 7 bases between. The CDR3 loop is CASSLGSVNTEAFF. The DNA of the CDR3 is TGTGCCAGCAGTTTAGGTTCCGTGAACACTGAAGCTTTCTTT.

This clone was recorded a few times. The rearrangement links TRBV15 to TRBJ2-7; D perhaps matches TRBD1 (5 bases). The CDR3 totals 14 residues. Trimming took off 0 bases at V and 3 bases at J, with 9 bases between the two ends. Germline CDR1 LNHNV, CDR2 YYDKDF (reference sequence). CDR3 DNA sequence: TGTGCCACCAGCAGAGAGATCAGGGACTACGAGCAGTACTTC. Translated, it gives CATSREIRDYEQYF.

In nucleotides, the CDR3 is TGTGCCTGGAATGACAGGGACAATCAGCCCCAGCATTTT. Its protein is CAWNDRDNQPQHF. This chain connects TRBV30 to TRBJ1-5, with TRBD1 identical over 7 bases. Trimming removed 4 bases from V and 3 bases from J; junction bases left unmatched: 3. CDR3 size: 13 residues. Germline CDR1 GTSNPN, CDR2 SVGIG (reference sequence).

The V call is TRBV19, the J call TRBJ2-3; 11 bases line up with TRBD2. The CDR3 loop spans 15 amino acids. Germline lookup yields CDR1 LNHDA and CDR2 SQIVND (reference sequence). V lost 8 bases, J lost 5 bases, and 9 bases stayed unmatched. The CDR3 sequence: CASSLLAGEGDTQYF. CDR3 coding DNA: TGTGCCAGTTCTTTACTAGCGGGAGAAGGAGATACGCAGTATTTT.

The V and J genes are TRBV6-6 and TRBJ2-7; 7 positions match TRBD1. The CDR3 sequence is 13 residues long. V gave up 9 bases and J gave up 4 bases; unmatched junction bases: 9. The V gene's germline CDR1 is MNHNY and CDR2 SVGAGI (reference sequence). The CDR3 is CASPRAGGYEQYF. The CDR3 bases are TGTGCCAGTCCCCGAGCAGGGGGATACGAGCAGTACTTC.

V is TRBV5-1 and J is TRBJ1-2; D not certain. The germline V gene has CDR1 SGHRS and CDR2 YFSETQ. The CDR3 is 13 residues long. Trimming pared 0 bases from V and 7 bases from J, leaving 10 bases between. The CDR3, as DNA: TGCGCCAGCAGCTTGGAAGGGTCAGGTGGCTACACCTTC. Amino acid sequence: CASSLEGSGGYTF. Full variable domain (missing parts from reference TRBV5-1 and TRBJ1-2): KAGVTQTPRYLIKTRGQQVTLSCSPISGHRSVSWYQQTPGQGLQFLFEYFSETQRNKGNFPGRFSGRQFSNSRSEMNVSTLELGDSALYLCASSLEGSGGYTFGSGTRLTVV.